This T cell receptor (beta chain) was recovered during a study of cytomegalovirus exposure and HLA in healthy donors. Study-wide findings and caveats: Association with HLA alleles at 0.05 false discovery rate was found for roughly 17,000 TCR beta sequences in a later analysis.

V was pared by 5 bases and J by 5 bases, with 4 bases of the junction left unmatched. The CDR3 contains 14 residues. CDR1 ENHRY and CDR2 SYGVKD come from the germline V gene. This clone has just a few counts. Its antigen remains unidentified. Use of 60 Vbeta and 13 Jbeta primers characterized the PCR. TCRdb's table, derived via immunoSEQ multiplex PCR, lists solely in-frame clones and lacks some. The table lists around 190,000 clones, roughly four fifths of them singletons, with 2.5% to 4% in the top ten. Specimen: PBMCs. This sequence originates from a woman younger than 45 in good health and CMV-seropositive. The chain uses TRBV10-3 and TRBJ2-1, with 9 bases aligning to TRBD2. The CDR3 spells CAISSLAGNNEQFF. In nucleotides, the CDR3 is TGTGCCATCAGTTCACTAGCGGGTAACAATGAGCAGTTCTTC.